The rows below give T cell receptor beta chains drawn from one sample of a study of blood T cells in healthy people across ages. MiXCR, run by TCRdb on the 5' RACE reads, gives a single entry per CDR3 protein. The sample has over 1,500,000 distinct CDR3 sequences; 39% are singletons. The sample taken for sequencing was blood. These receptors originate from a human donor in good health. The CDR3 runs from the conserved cysteine through the conserved F or W. Each record gives: V gene, clone size, D gene, J gene, CDR3 protein, CDR3 DNA. The D gene is left open where the match is weak. Some rows mark clone size as missing; the rest say once, few, many or name a class of expanded clone.

TRBV12-3/TRBV12-4	NA	TRBD1	TRBJ2-7	CASSPTGPHEQYF	TGTGCCAGCAGCCCGACAGGGCCCCACGAGCAGTACTTC
TRBV5-1	NA	NA	TRBJ1-1	CASGDQGNTEAFF	TGCGCCAGCGGAGATCAGGGGAACACTGAAGCTTTCTTT
TRBV7-8	few	NA	TRBJ2-3	CASNAELASLAYTQYF	TGTGCCAGCAACGCAGAACTAGCTTCTTTAGCTTATACGCAGTATTTT
TRBV24-1	NA	NA	TRBJ2-3	CATSKFSTSTDTQYF	TGTGCCACCAGCAAGTTTAGTACTAGCACAGATACGCAGTATTTT
TRBV20-1	NA	NA	TRBJ1-1	CSARWIRGAEAFF	TGCAGTGCTAGATGGATCCGGGGGGCTGAAGCTTTCTTT
TRBV20-1	many	NA	TRBJ2-1	CSARGGAIGHEQFF	TGCAGTGCTAGAGGTGGGGCGATCGGACATGAGCAGTTCTTC
TRBV20-1	NA	TRBD1	TRBJ2-7	CSARRPWGRDRGSYNEQYF	TGCAGTGCTAGAAGACCCTGGGGAAGGGACAGGGGATCCTACAATGAGCAGTACTTC
TRBV6-5	NA	NA	TRBJ2-7	CASMAGIYEQYF	TGCGCCAGCATGGCCGGAATCTACGAGCAGTACTTC
TRBV9	NA	NA	TRBJ1-2	CASSVAPQGSGYGYTF	TGTGCCAGCAGCGTAGCTCCCCAGGGGTCAGGCTATGGCTACACCTTC
TRBV11-2	many	NA	TRBJ2-5	CASSLGLGNQETQYF	TGTGCCAGCAGCTTAGGCCTAGGCAATCAAGAGACCCAGTACTTC
TRBV6-1	few	NA	TRBJ1-1	CASSELGREAFF	TGTGCCAGCAGTGAATTGGGGAGGGAAGCTTTCTTT
TRBV29-1	few	NA	TRBJ1-1	CSVDGQLNTEAFF	TGCAGCGTTGACGGGCAGCTGAACACTGAAGCTTTCTTT
TRBV27	few	TRBD2	TRBJ2-7	CASSLSGGAGSYEQYF	TGTGCCAGCAGTCTAAGCGGGGGGGCCGGGTCCTACGAGCAGTACTTC
TRBV4-3	NA	TRBD1	TRBJ1-6	CASSRSGTGGSPLHF	TGCGCCAGCAGCCGATCCGGGACAGGGGGATCACCCCTCCACTTT
TRBV6-5	few	NA	TRBJ1-6	CASSYSQVSPLHF	TGTGCCAGCAGTTACTCCCAGGTTTCACCCCTCCACTTT
TRBV7-9	few	NA	TRBJ1-2	CASSLVKDTINYGYTF	TGTGCCAGCAGCTTAGTCAAGGACACAATTAACTATGGCTACACCTTC
TRBV3-1	few	NA	TRBJ2-5	CASSQASAGVETQYF	TGTGCCAGCAGCCAAGCGTCCGCCGGGGTAGAGACCCAGTACTTC
TRBV10-3	NA	TRBD2	TRBJ2-3	CAISKGLADTDTQYF	TGTGCCATCAGCAAGGGACTAGCGGACACAGATACGCAGTATTTT
TRBV7-2	few	TRBD2	TRBJ2-7	CASSARGGDYNEQYF	TGTGCCAGCAGCGCTCGCGGGGGGGACTACAATGAGCAGTACTTC
TRBV7-8	NA	TRBD1	TRBJ1-5	CASSLGRGVRNQPQHF	TGTGCCAGCAGCTTAGGCAGGGGGGTACGCAATCAGCCCCAGCATTTT
TRBV7-2	NA	NA	TRBJ2-7	CASSLKASEASYEQYF	TGTGCCAGCAGCCTTAAGGCATCCGAGGCGTCCTACGAGCAGTACTTC
TRBV6-2/TRBV6-3	NA	TRBD2	TRBJ2-1	CASSYQTGLAGDNEQFF	TGTGCCAGCAGTTACCAAACCGGACTAGCGGGGGACAATGAGCAGTTCTTC
TRBV20-1	few	TRBD1	TRBJ2-1	CSALRDRVYNEQFF	TGCAGTGCCTTACGGGACAGGGTTTACAATGAGCAGTTCTTC